A single sample is the source of the 31 T cell receptor beta chains below, sequenced in a study of blood T cell repertoires in COVID-19. Sequencing used immunoSEQ multiplex PCR; TCRdb keeps in-frame clones, though not all of them. The sample consists of some 100,000 clones, approximately 90% of them appearing once. The sample comprised peripheral blood. The receptor set was obtained from a man in his sixties with acute or convalescent COVID-19.

CDR3 protein: CASTDRAPYGYTF. In nucleotides, the CDR3 is TGTGCCAGCACCGACAGGGCCCCCTATGGCTACACCTTC. The chain recombines TRBV2 with TRBJ1-2; the match to TRBD1 covers 7 bases. After removal of 7 bases from V and 4 bases from J, the junction contained 6 bases not matched to a gene. The CDR3 is 13 amino acids. Germline CDR1 SNHLY, CDR2 FYNNEI.

The V gene is TRBV10-2, the J gene TRBJ2-7; the D gene is possibly TRBD1 (5 bases). The CDR3 contains 15 residues. Trimming pared 6 bases from V and 1 base from J, leaving 16 bases between. Germline values: CDR1 WSHSY, CDR2 SAAADI. The CDR3 region is CASRSTVTASYEQYF. CDR3 nucleotide sequence: TGCGCCAGCAGGTCGACAGTCACGGCATCCTACGAGCAGTACTTC.

This chain links TRBV28 with TRBJ1-1; D is possibly TRBD1 (5 bases). V lost 2 bases to trimming and J lost 0 bases, with 7 bases between them. The CDR3 extends over 14 amino acids. The V gene's germline CDR1 is MDHEN and CDR2 SYDVKM. CDR3 sequence (DNA): TGTGCCAGCAGTTTACTGACAGTGAACACTGAAGCTTTCTTT. This sequence encodes CASSLLTVNTEAFF.

The rearrangement uses TRBV28 and TRBJ1-1; D is perhaps TRBD1 (6 bases). Germline V gives CDR1 MDHEN, CDR2 SYDVKM. The CDR3 runs to 12 residues. Trimming shortened V by 6 bases and J by 4 bases, and 9 bases separated the two germline ends. The CDR3 spells CASRQTGTEAFF. The CDR3 DNA reads TGTGCCAGCAGACAGACAGGCACTGAAGCTTTCTTT.

This chain uses TRBV4-2 with TRBJ2-1, with D perhaps TRBD2 (6 bases). CDR3 length: 19 residues. Trimming cost V 0 bases and J 3 bases, with 21 bases left between them. The V gene's germline CDR1 is LGHNA and CDR2 YNFKEQ. Here the CDR3 DNA reads TGTGCCAGCAGCCAAGACGCCGGAGGACTAACCAGGGTCTACAATGAGCAGTTCTTC. Protein product: CASSQDAGGLTRVYNEQFF.

The rearrangement uses TRBV7-9 and TRBJ1-1, with 9 nucleotides matching TRBD1. Per germline, CDR1 SEHNR and CDR2 FQNEAQ (reference sequence). The trim removed 5 bases at V and 6 bases at J, leaving 13 bases unmatched. CDR3 length equals 16 residues. The CDR3 reads CASSALWTGARPEAFF. The CDR3 bases are TGTGCCAGCAGCGCTCTCTGGACAGGGGCGAGGCCTGAAGCTTTCTTT. The full variable domain, its missing parts supplied by reference TRBV7-9 and TRBJ1-1, is DTGVSQNPRHKITKRGQNVTFRCDPISEHNRLYWYRQTLGQGPEFLTYFQNEAQLEKSRLLSDRFSAERPKGSFSTLEIQRTEQGDSAMYLCASSALWTGARPEAFFGQGTRLTVV.

The V gene is TRBV11-2, the J gene TRBJ1-1, with TRBD1 as a possible D gene (6 bases). The CDR3 runs to 14 residues. V was cut by 3 bases and J by 2 bases, with 10 bases left in between. Germline V CDR1 and CDR2: SGHAT, FQNNGV. CDR3 loop: CASSLWTENTEAFF. The CDR3 DNA reads TGTGCCAGCAGCTTGTGGACAGAAAACACTGAAGCTTTCTTT.

The J gene is TRBJ1-2, the V gene TRBV5-1; D is perhaps TRBD1 (5 bases). Germline CDR1 SGHRS, CDR2 YFSETQ. The CDR3 has 14 amino acids. V lost 4 bases, J lost 2 bases, and 12 bases lay in between. The CDR3 is CASSPGRNNYGYTF. CDR3 nucleotide sequence: TGCGCCAGCAGCCCAGGGCGGAACAACTATGGCTACACCTTC.

CDR3 coding DNA: TGTGCCACCAGTGATCCAGGACAGGCTACAGATACGCAGTATTTT. Translating it yields CATSDPGQATDTQYF. The rearrangement uses TRBV24-1 and TRBJ2-3; 7 bases align to TRBD1. V dropped 3 bases and J dropped 3; count of bases not matched to a gene: 5. CDR3 size: 15 residues. The germline CDR1 and CDR2 sequences are KGHDR and SFDVKD.

This clone appeared a few times. This rearrangement joins TRBV28 to TRBJ1-1, with 7 nucleotides matching TRBD1. With V trimmed by 6 bases and J by 5 bases, 9 bases remained unmatched. Per germline, CDR1 MDHEN and CDR2 SYDVKM. The CDR3 covers 14 residues. CDR3 DNA: TGTGCCAGCAGCTGGACAGGTGGGGTTACTGAAGCTTTCTTT. This encodes CASSWTGGVTEAFF.

CDR3 in amino acids: CASSPLAGGTPSTDTQYF. In DNA, the CDR3 is TGTGCCAGCAGTCCTCTAGCGGGAGGGACACCTAGCACAGATACGCAGTATTTT. The chain employs TRBV5-4 and TRBJ2-3; 12 bases fit TRBD2. CDR1 is SGHNT and CDR2 is YYREEE in the germline V gene (reference sequence). This CDR3 comprises 18 residues. After removal of 5 bases from V and 0 bases from J, the junction contained 10 bases not matched to a gene.

This clone was seen just once. CDR3 in amino acids: CATSTRLAGVGETQYF. The CDR3 nucleotides are TGTGCCACCAGCACCCGACTAGCGGGAGTCGGGGAGACCCAGTACTTC. The rearrangement uses TRBV15 and TRBJ2-5, with TRBD2 matching over 12 bases. V lost 4 bases, J lost 5 bases, and 8 bases stayed unmatched. The germline CDR1 and CDR2 sequences are LNHNV and YYDKDF (reference sequence). CDR3 length: 16 amino acids.

The genes are TRBV18 and TRBJ1-5; TRBD1 agrees at 8 bases. The germline V gene has CDR1 KGHSH and CDR2 LQKENI. Trimming cost V 3 bases and J 3 bases; bases outside gene matches: 13. The CDR3 has 18 amino acids. The DNA for the CDR3 is TGTGCCAGCTCACCCCAGGTGACAGGGGCTTTAGCCAATCAGCCCCAGCATTTT. Encoded protein: CASSPQVTGALANQPQHF. The variable domain in full, with the rest retrieved from reference TRBV18 and TRBJ1-5, is NAGVMQNPRHLVRRRGQEARLRCSPMKGHSHVYWYRQLPEEGLKFMVYLQKENIIDESGMPKERFSAEFPKEGPSILRIQQVVRGDSAAYFCASSPQVTGALANQPQHFGDGTRLSIL.

This chain joins TRBV7-9 and TRBJ1-1; D not resolved. CDR3 length: 14 residues. With 1 base removed from V and 0 bases from J, the gap between germline ends came to 6 bases. Looked up from germline, CDR1 is SEHNR and CDR2 is FQNEAQ (reference sequence). CDR3: CASSLGRMNTEAFF. The CDR3, as DNA: TGTGCCAGCAGCTTAGGGCGGATGAACACTGAAGCTTTCTTT.

This sequence joins TRBV2 and TRBJ1-6; 9 bases are shared with TRBD1. CDR1 is SNHLY and CDR2 is FYNNEI in the germline V gene. Germline trimming cut 6 bases from V and 9 bases from J; bases unmatched to any gene: 12. The CDR3 length is 16 residues. The chain's CDR3 is CASRSIRQGESSPLHF. The CDR3 DNA is TGTGCCAGCAGGAGTATAAGACAGGGGGAGAGTTCACCCCTCCACTTT.

The chain employs TRBV28 and TRBJ2-1, with a tentative D call TRBD1 (5 bases). The CDR3 has 16 residues. Trimming cost V 2 bases and J 0 bases, with 11 bases left between them. Germline values: CDR1 MDHEN, CDR2 SYDVKM. The CDR3 spells CASSLKGLSSYNEQFF. The CDR3, as DNA: TGTGCCAGCAGTTTAAAGGGGTTGAGCTCCTACAATGAGCAGTTCTTC. Together with reference TRBV28 and TRBJ2-1, the CDR3 gives the full variable domain: DVKVTQSSRYLVKRTGEKVFLECVQDMDHENMFWYRQDPGLGLRLIYFSYDVKMKEKGDIPEGYSVSREKKERFSLILESASTNQTSMYLCASSLKGLSSYNEQFFGPGTRLTVL.

The V gene is TRBV5-3, the J gene TRBJ2-7, with D uncertain. TRBV5-3 is noted as an ORF with a role that remains uncertain. CDR3 length: 13 residues. Trimming shortened V by 1 base and J by 6 bases, and 11 bases separated the two germline ends. The CDR3 protein is CARSLSPALEQYF. DNA for the CDR3: TGTGCCAGAAGCTTGAGTCCCGCACTCGAGCAGTACTTC.

The sample holds a few counts of this clone. The chain is built from TRBV13 and TRBJ2-3; D call uncertain. V was trimmed by 8 bases and J by 2 bases, leaving 11 bases between them. Per germline, CDR1 PRHDT and CDR2 FYEKMQ (reference sequence). CDR3 length equals 13 residues. In DNA, the CDR3 is TGTGCCAGCGCCCTGGGCTCCACAGATACGCAGTATTTT. Amino acid sequence: CASALGSTDTQYF.

The V gene is TRBV6-5, the J gene TRBJ1-5; no clear D gene. Trimming shortened V by 2 bases and J by 3 bases, and 11 bases separated the two germline ends. The CDR3 runs 15 residues. CDR1 is MNHEY and CDR2 is SVGAGI in the germline V gene. CDR3 amino acids: CASSYESGSNQPQHF. The CDR3 DNA reads as TGTGCCAGCAGTTACGAGTCGGGTTCCAATCAGCCCCAGCATTTT.

As regards this clone: Within the sample, other DNA sequences also encode this same CDR3. The genes are TRBV5-1 and TRBJ1-1; D remains ambiguous. Germline CDR1 SGHRS, CDR2 YFSETQ. Trimming shortened V by 0 bases and J by 1 base, and 4 bases separated the two germline ends. CDR3 length equals 13 residues. CDR3: CASSLAGNTEAFF. The CDR3 nucleotides read TGCGCCAGCAGCTTGGCAGGGAACACTGAAGCTTTCTTT.

The genes are TRBV30 and TRBJ1-1; TRBD1 agrees at 8 bases. With V trimmed by 4 bases and J by 5 bases, 6 bases remained unmatched. The CDR3 has 13 amino acids. Germline loops: CDR1 GTSNPN, CDR2 SVGIG (reference sequence). The CDR3 is CAWTGQGWTEAFF. In nucleotides, the CDR3 is TGTGCCTGGACTGGACAGGGTTGGACTGAAGCTTTCTTT.

In its sample, this clone was seen once. The V and J genes are TRBV2 and TRBJ1-6, with 10 bases identical to TRBD1. CDR3 size: 15 residues. V dropped 4 bases and J dropped 8; count of bases not matched to a gene: 5. Germline CDR1 and CDR2: SNHLY and FYNNEI. CDR3 in DNA: TGTGCCAGCAGTGTTTTCGGACAGGGGGATTCACCCCTCCACTTT. Translating it yields CASSVFGQGDSPLHF.

The chain recombines TRBV10-3 with TRBJ2-7, with D maybe TRBD2 (6 bases). Trimming shortened V by 6 bases and J by 0 bases, and 12 bases separated the two germline ends. This CDR3 is built from 14 residues. CDR1 and CDR2 (germline): ENHRY, SYGVKD. Here the CDR3 DNA reads TGTGCCATCAGGAGCGGGTCTAGCTCCTACGAGCAGTACTTC. Amino acid sequence: CAIRSGSSSYEQYF.

V usage is TRBV5-1 and J usage is TRBJ2-2, with D possibly TRBD1 on 5 matching bases. Germline V gene sequence: CDR1 SGHRS, CDR2 YFSETQ. Trimming took 4 bases from V and 1 from J, leaving 5 bases between them. This CDR3 is 13 amino acids long. The CDR3 region is CASSQGNTGELFF. The CDR3 nucleotides are TGCGCCAGCAGCCAGGGGAACACCGGGGAGCTGTTTTTT.

The chain employs TRBV2 and TRBJ2-1; maybe TRBD1 (5 bases). The CDR3 loop spans 15 amino acids. Germline-derived CDR1 and CDR2 are SNHLY and FYNNEI. V lost 4 bases and J lost 5, with 15 bases in between. The CDR3 DNA sequence: TGTGCCAGCAGTGTCAGGCAGGGTGGCGACAATGAGCAGTTCTTC. Protein: CASSVRQGGDNEQFF.

This chain links TRBV19 with TRBJ1-2, with D maybe TRBD1 (6 bases). The CDR3 covers 13 residues. The germline V and J ends were trimmed by 3 bases and 8 bases, with 13 bases remaining between them. Germline values: CDR1 LNHDA, CDR2 SQIVND (reference sequence). The CDR3 DNA follows: TGTGCCAGTAGTATGTACAGGGAAGGAGGCTACACCTTC. Its protein is CASSMYREGGYTF.

This chain uses TRBV2 with TRBJ2-1, with 14 bases lining up with TRBD2. Germline V gene lookup returns CDR1 SNHLY and CDR2 FYNNEI. J lost 6 bases, V lost 7 bases, and 5 bases had no gene match. This CDR3 comprises 15 residues. Here the CDR3 DNA reads TGTGCCAGCAACACTGGGACTAGCGGGAGCAATGAGCAGTTCTTC. Translation gives CASNTGTSGSNEQFF.

V is TRBV24-1 and J is TRBJ1-3; tentative D call: TRBD1 (5 bases). The ends were cut back, 4 bases at V and 0 bases at J, with 12 bases in the middle. The CDR3 spans 16 residues. Germline V gene lookup returns CDR1 KGHDR and CDR2 SFDVKD. The DNA for the CDR3 is TGTGCCACCAGTGACCCCGGACATCGCTCTGGAAACACCATATATTTT. Protein product: CATSDPGHRSGNTIYF.

This clone appeared a single time. The chain combines TRBV19 with TRBJ1-2; D call uncertain. CDR1 is LNHDA, CDR2 SQIVND, per germline (reference sequence). The germline V and J ends were trimmed by 1 base and 2 bases, with 11 bases remaining between them. The CDR3 length is 15 residues. The CDR3 DNA follows: TGTGCCAGTAGTATAGGGGCCAGGTGGAACTATGGCTACACCTTC. As protein: CASSIGARWNYGYTF.

This chain links TRBV2 with TRBJ1-5; tentative D call: TRBD1 (6 bases). Trimming removed 2 bases at V and 4 bases at J, with 12 bases between. Germline CDR1 and CDR2: SNHLY and FYNNEI. The CDR3 is 15 residues long. In nucleotides, the CDR3 is TGTGCCAGCAGTGAAAACGGGGGGCTAAATCAGCCCCAGCATTTT. Translated: CASSENGGLNQPQHF.

V gene TRBV13 combines with J gene TRBJ2-1; 10 bases line up with TRBD2. Germline V gives CDR1 PRHDT, CDR2 FYEKMQ (reference sequence). Trimming cost V 4 bases and J 4 bases; bases outside gene matches: 7. The CDR3 loop spans 16 amino acids. The CDR3 DNA reads as TGTGCCAGCAGCTCGCTCGGACTAGCGGTATACAATGAGCAGTTCTTC. Residues: CASSSLGLAVYNEQFF.